These 11 T cell receptor beta chains came from one sample sequenced in a study of vaccination effects on CD4 cells after COVID-19. Their antigens are not known. Method: immunoSEQ multiplex PCR; TCRdb's copy keeps in-frame clones and lacks some. Here the sample spans tens of thousands of clones, about 70% being singletons. Prior to sequencing, the ViraFEST assay stimulated PBMC with viral peptide pools, which expanded the antigen-specific CD4+ T cells. The culture ran for approximately nine days before CD4+ T cells were isolated. Nucleocapsid antibodies were negative in the vaccine recipients, who had never had SARS-CoV-2 infection. The sequencing used CD4+ T cells from PBMCs cultured with HCoV-NL63 spike peptides, collected before COVID-19 vaccination. The receptors stem from a human donor who received a COVID-19 vaccine.

On this clone itself: Distinct nucleotide sequences in the sample also encode this CDR3. The chain uses TRBV28 and TRBJ1-1; D perhaps matches TRBD1 (6 bases). This CDR3 is built from 14 residues. CDR1 and CDR2 from the germline V gene are MDHEN and SYDVKM. The V end was cut by 4 bases, the J end by 5 bases, with 14 bases between. The CDR3 region is CASSSGGGSTEAFF. The DNA for the CDR3 is TGTGCCAGCAGTTCGGGGGGCGGCAGTACTGAAGCTTTCTTT.

The rearrangement uses TRBV9 and TRBJ1-4; 8 positions match TRBD1. The CDR3 is made up of 14 amino acids. The ends lost 4 bases at V and 7 bases at J; junction bases unmatched: 6. CDR1 SGDLS and CDR2 YYNGEE come from the germline V gene. CDR3 sequence reads: CASSPQGGSEKLFF. The CDR3 bases are TGTGCCAGCAGCCCACAGGGGGGGAGTGAAAAACTGTTTTTT.

This chain uses TRBV6-5 with TRBJ1-5; D is uncertain. From germline, CDR1 is MNHEY and CDR2 SVGAGI. This CDR3 is 12 amino acids long. The germline V and J ends were trimmed by 8 bases and 1 base, with 6 bases remaining between them. CDR3 nucleotides: TGTGCCAGCGCGGGGAGCAATCAGCCCCAGCATTTT. It specifies CASAGSNQPQHF.

The V call is TRBV10-3, the J call TRBJ1-2, with no clear D. The CDR3 spans 13 residues. Per the germline V gene, CDR1 is ENHRY and CDR2 is SYGVKD. Trimming pared 7 bases from V and 4 bases from J, leaving 13 bases between. The CDR3, as DNA: TGTGCCATCAAAAGGGAGCGGGGCTATGGCTACACCTTC. Encoded protein: CAIKRERGYGYTF.

V and J are TRBV4-1 and TRBJ1-3, with D tentatively TRBD1 (5 bases). CDR3 length equals 16 residues. V lost 1 base and J lost 4, with 14 bases in between. Germline CDR1 and CDR2: MGHRA and YSYEKL. CDR3 region: CASSQVAGVWGNTIYF. The CDR3 coding sequence is TGCGCCAGCAGCCAAGTTGCGGGGGTTTGGGGAAACACCATATATTTT.

The gene calls are TRBV28 and TRBJ2-7, with D tentatively TRBD1 or TRBD2 (6 bases each). The CDR3 spans 16 residues. Germline V gives CDR1 MDHEN, CDR2 SYDVKM. V was cut by 1 base and J by 4 bases, with 17 bases left in between. In nucleotides, the CDR3 is TGTGCCAGCAGTTTATCCCTAGGGGGGCTAGGGTACGAGCAGTACTTC. It encodes CASSLSLGGLGYEQYF.

The chain recombines TRBV5-6 with TRBJ2-7; the D gene could be TRBD1 or TRBD2 (5 bases each). V lost 4 bases to trimming and J lost 0 bases, with 11 bases between them. Germline loops: CDR1 SGHDT, CDR2 YYEEEE. There are 14 residues in the CDR3. The CDR3 nucleotides read TGTGCCAGCAGCCGGGACGCTTCCTCCTACGAGCAGTACTTC. Its translation is CASSRDASSYEQYF.

The rearrangement links TRBV6-5 to TRBJ2-1; the match to TRBD2 covers 7 bases. With 0 bases clipped from V and 6 bases from J, the junction kept 5 bases outside the gene matches. Germline V gene sequence: CDR1 MNHEY, CDR2 SVGAGI. This CDR3 is built from 15 residues. The CDR3 sequence: CASSYSGRVGNEQFF. The CDR3 DNA follows: TGTGCCAGCAGTTACTCGGGGAGGGTTGGCAATGAGCAGTTCTTC.

The rearrangement joins TRBV7-9 to TRBJ1-1; the D is unclear. The CDR3 consists of 12 residues. In germline, CDR1 is SEHNR, CDR2 FQNEAQ (reference sequence). V lost 2 bases to trimming and J lost 1 base, with 2 bases between them. As DNA, the CDR3 is TGTGCCAGCAGCTTAAAGAACACTGAAGCTTTCTTT. This gives the protein CASSLKNTEAFF.

This rearrangement joins TRBV19 to TRBJ2-1, with 8 nucleotides matching TRBD1. The CDR3 contains 15 residues. CDR1 and CDR2 from the germline V gene are LNHDA and SQIVND (reference sequence). The trim removed 3 bases at V and 4 bases at J, leaving 5 bases unmatched. The CDR3 protein is CASSISQGVYNEQFF. The CDR3 region has the DNA TGTGCCAGTAGTATCTCACAGGGGGTTTACAATGAGCAGTTCTTC.

The chain is built from TRBV28 and TRBJ1-1; D might be TRBD1 (6 bases). This CDR3 spans 16 amino acids. CDR1 is MDHEN, CDR2 SYDVKM, per germline. V gave up 2 bases and J gave up 2 bases, with 15 bases separating them. The CDR3 bases are TGTGCCAGCAGTTTAATGGTGACAGGTGAAAACACTGAAGCTTTCTTT. Encoded protein: CASSLMVTGENTEAFF.